This T cell receptor (beta chain) was profiled in a study of OX40 agonist ivuxolimab in advanced cancers. The data were produced by immunoSEQ multiplex PCR, yet TCRdb's version contains in-frame clones alone and is incomplete. The sample holds tens of thousands of clones; about 80% are singletons and the top ten take roughly 10%. This sequence originates from an adult with an advanced solid tumor such as melanoma, head and neck, liver or kidney cancer. Source: CD4+ or CD8+ T cells sorted from blood, taken in a trial of the OX40 agonist ivuxolimab.

CDR3 DNA sequence: TGCGCCAGCAGCCAACTAGCGGAACCGACCGGGGAGCTGTTTTTT. It yields the protein CASSQLAEPTGELFF. The J gene is TRBJ2-2, the V gene TRBV4-3; TRBD2 matches at 7 bases. Trimming cost V 2 bases and J 5 bases; bases outside gene matches: 5. This CDR3 has 15 amino acids. CDR1 and CDR2 from the germline V gene are LGHNA and YSLEER.